These 11 T cell receptor beta chains were sequenced from one sample in a study of cytomegalovirus exposure and HLA in healthy donors. Generated by immunoSEQ multiplex PCR, the TCRdb table keeps only in-frame clones and is missing some. The table has approximately 99,000 clones, about 85% seen once. Sequencing was carried out using PBMCs. The receptors shown here come from a woman aged 18-30 years in good health and CMV-seronegative.

This chain joins TRBV25-1 and TRBJ2-5, with 7 bases matching TRBD1. The germline V gene encodes CDR1 MGHDK and CDR2 SYGVNS. The CDR3 sequence is 13 residues long. V lost 4 bases to trimming and J lost 1 base; unmatched junction nucleotides: 0. CDR3 sequence (DNA): TGTGCCAGCAGTGGGGACAGCCAAGAGACCCAGTACTTC. Encoded protein: CASSGDSQETQYF.

The V call is TRBV6-1, the J call TRBJ2-4; TRBD1 matches at 8 bases. The V gene's germline CDR1 is MNHNS and CDR2 SASEGT. V shed 4 bases, J shed 9 bases, and the junction held 11 bases outside the gene matches. The CDR3 is made up of 15 amino acids. CDR3 sequence reads: CASSALMDREAIQYF. For the CDR3, the DNA is TGTGCCAGCAGTGCCCTAATGGACAGGGAAGCCATTCAGTACTTC.

The chain uses TRBV5-8 and TRBJ1-6; 8 nucleotides align to TRBD1. The V segment lost 4 bases and the J segment 9 bases; nucleotides outside the gene matches: 9. This CDR3 spans 15 amino acids. CDR1 and CDR2 from the germline V gene are SGHTS and YDEGEE. CDR3 nucleotide sequence: TGTGCCAGCAGCCTCACCGGGACAGGAGGTTCACCCCTCCACTTT. This encodes CASSLTGTGGSPLHF.

The chain joins TRBV18 to TRBJ2-7; D is perhaps TRBD1 (6 bases). CDR1 and CDR2 (germline): KGHSH, LQKENI. V shed 4 bases and J shed 1 base, with 23 bases lying between them. The CDR3 consists of 18 residues. In DNA, the CDR3 is TGTGCCAGCTCACTTACGATTCCCACCGGGACATCGTCCTACGAGCAGTACTTC. It translates to CASSLTIPTGTSSYEQYF.

The sample holds a few counts of this clone. The rearrangement uses TRBV5-4 and TRBJ1-1; tentative D call: TRBD1 (5 bases). CDR3 length: 17 amino acids. V was pared by 4 bases and J by 1 base, with 20 bases between. The V gene's germline CDR1 is SGHNT and CDR2 YYREEE (reference sequence). DNA for the CDR3: TGTGCCAGCAGCCCCAGGGCCAATCTTAAAGGGAACACTGAAGCTTTCTTT. Its translation is CASSPRANLKGNTEAFF.

The chain links TRBV19 to TRBJ1-6; no firm D call. V lost 5 bases and J lost 0, with 5 bases in between. The CDR3 consists of 14 residues. The germline V gene has CDR1 LNHDA and CDR2 SQIVND (reference sequence). CDR3 sequence: CASSEGSYNSPLHF. CDR3 nucleotide sequence: TGTGCCAGTAGTGAGGGCTCCTATAATTCACCCCTCCACTTT.

The chain has TRBV7-6 and TRBJ2-7; possible D gene TRBD1, 6 bases. The CDR3 length is 12 residues. Germline values: CDR1 SGHVS, CDR2 FNYEAQ. With 5 bases removed from V and 5 bases from J, the gap between germline ends came to 10 bases. Here the CDR3 reads CASSLEGDEQYF. The CDR3 coding sequence is TGTGCCAGCAGCCTCGAGGGGGACGAGCAGTACTTC.

The V gene is TRBV27, the J gene TRBJ2-1, with 10 bases that match TRBD2. This CDR3 region has 15 residues. J gave up 3 bases and V 6 bases, and 5 bases lay outside the gene matches. Germline CDR1 and CDR2: MNHEY and SMNVEV (reference sequence). CDR3 loop: CASSPSGGVYNEQFF. CDR3 DNA sequence: TGTGCCAGCAGCCCCAGCGGGGGGGTCTACAATGAGCAGTTCTTC.

J is TRBJ1-3 and V is TRBV28; 8 bases map to TRBD1. The V gene's germline CDR1 is MDHEN and CDR2 SYDVKM. The CDR3 is 15 residues long. With V trimmed by 5 bases and J by 0 bases, 3 bases remained unmatched. The CDR3 region has the DNA TGTGCCAGCAGTCCGGACAGGGACTCTGGAAACACCATATATTTT. Encoded protein: CASSPDRDSGNTIYF.

This clone was seen only once. The chain couples TRBV6-5 to TRBJ2-2, with no clear D. Germline values: CDR1 MNHEY, CDR2 SVGAGI. V was clipped by 3 bases and J by 5 bases, with 10 bases between them. The CDR3 loop spans 14 amino acids. The CDR3 loop reads CASSYADMTGELFF. The DNA for the CDR3 is TGTGCCAGCAGTTATGCAGACATGACCGGGGAGCTGTTTTTT.

The chain has TRBV5-1 and TRBJ2-5, with a weak D call TRBD1 (6 bases). The ends were cut back, 7 bases at V and 1 base at J, with 17 bases in the middle. This CDR3 has 15 residues. In germline, CDR1 is SGHRS, CDR2 YFSETQ. This CDR3 is CASGTTGLAQETQYF. The CDR3, as DNA: TGCGCCAGCGGTACCACAGGGTTGGCCCAAGAGACCCAGTACTTC.